The 28 T cell receptor beta chains below were found in one sample sequenced in a study of T cell repertoires in cytomegalovirus infection. A single record per CDR3 protein comes from TCRdb applying MiXCR to the reads. The table records 300,000 to 400,000 distinct CDR3 sequences, about a sixth of them present only once. The sequenced material came from PBMCs. The receptors stem from a human donor in good health (CMV status not recorded). Some clones in this sample may be carry-over from other donors' samples.

This clonotype was counted once. The chain combines TRBV5-1 with TRBJ2-7; 8 bases agree with TRBD1. V trimming: 4 bases; J trimming: 5 bases; junction bases outside the gene matches: 5. The CDR3 spans 13 residues. Looked up from germline, CDR1 is SGHRS and CDR2 is YFSETQ. This CDR3 reads CASSHGQGNEQYF. The CDR3 nucleotides read TGCGCCAGCAGCCACGGACAGGGTAACGAGCAGTACTTC.

The V gene is TRBV23-1, the J gene TRBJ1-3; a weak D match, TRBD1 (5 bases). TRBV23-1 is an open reading frame whose function is uncertain. The CDR3 loop spans 15 amino acids. Trimming removed 1 base at V and 2 bases at J, with 9 bases between. CDR3 coding DNA: TGCGCCAGCAGTCAATGGCCGGGGCCTGGAAACACCATATATTTT. Translation: CASSQWPGPGNTIYF.

This clonotype has just a few counts. The V and J genes are TRBV6-2 or TRBV6-3 and TRBJ2-7, with TRBD2 matching over 12 bases. The V gene end was trimmed by 5 bases and the J gene end by 0 bases; junction bases not matched to a gene: 8. The CDR3 totals 17 residues. Germline V gene data show CDR1 as MNHEY and CDR2 as SVGEGT. CDR3: CASSPLLTSGSSYEQYF. The CDR3 region has the DNA TGTGCCAGCAGTCCCCTCCTGACTAGCGGGAGCTCCTACGAGCAGTACTTC.

There are a few counts of this clonotype. One end of the junction fails to match germline, which may point to a read error. The chain recombines TRBV28 with TRBJ2-4; 8 bases agree with TRBD1. Germline-derived CDR1 and CDR2 are MDHEN and SYDVKM. This CDR3 has 12 residues. The CDR3 loop is CASSTSGTGPHF. The CDR3 nucleotides are TGTGCCAGCAGTACCTCCGGGACAGGACCCCACTTC.

V usage is TRBV27 and J usage is TRBJ2-3; D is unresolved. CDR3 length: 15 amino acids. V was pared by 5 bases and J by 4 bases, with 16 bases between. Germline assignment: CDR1 MNHEY and CDR2 SMNVEV (reference sequence). The CDR3 loop reads CASSPRFGVPDTQYF. The CDR3 nucleotides read TGTGCCAGCAGTCCCCGTTTTGGGGTACCAGATACGCAGTATTTT.

The chain couples TRBV20-1 to TRBJ2-7; a weak D match, TRBD1 (5 bases). The CDR3 runs 16 residues. V lost 1 base to trimming and J lost 3 bases, with 19 bases between them. Germline V CDR1 and CDR2: DFQATT, SNEGSKA (reference sequence). In DNA, the CDR3 is TGCAGTGCTAGAGCCACCCCAAAGACAGCAGTCTACGAGCAGTACTTC. Translation: CSARATPKTAVYEQYF.

The chain employs TRBV12-3 or TRBV12-4 and TRBJ2-7; 7 bases are a match to TRBD2. V dropped 3 bases and J dropped 1; count of bases not matched to a gene: 6. The CDR3 is 15 residues long. Written as DNA, the CDR3 is TGTGCCAGCAGTTTTGGCGGGAGAGGGTCCTACGAGCAGTACTTC. This translates into CASSFGGRGSYEQYF.

This chain joins TRBV5-4 and TRBJ1-1, with a possible D match to TRBD1 (5 bases). This CDR3 is built from 13 residues. Germline V CDR1 and CDR2: SGHNT, YYREEE (reference sequence). The V gene lost 7 bases and the J gene lost 4 bases, with 14 bases spanning the gap. Written as DNA, the CDR3 is TGTGCCAGCTTGGGAGGGGAGGGCACTGAAGCTTTCTTT. Its protein is CASLGGEGTEAFF.

The rearrangement uses TRBV11-2 and TRBJ1-4; D is possibly TRBD1 (5 bases). The CDR3 is 17 residues long. The V end was cut by 5 bases, the J end by 0 bases, with 16 bases between. The germline CDR1 and CDR2 sequences are SGHAT and FQNNGV. The CDR3 nucleotides are TGTGCCAGCAGCAGCGGACATGGAAAATCAACTAATGAAAAACTGTTTTTT. The encoded protein is CASSSGHGKSTNEKLFF. The full variable domain, completed using reference TRBV11-2 and TRBJ1-4, is EAGVAQSPRYKIIEKRQSVAFWCNPISGHATLYWYQQILGQGPKLLIQFQNNGVVDDSQLPKDRFSAERLKGVDSTLKIQPAKLEDSAVYLCASSSGHGKSTNEKLFFGSGTQLSVL.

At least ten counts were recorded for this clonotype. V is TRBV7-2 and J is TRBJ2-3; 11 positions match TRBD2. The germline V gene encodes CDR1 SGHTA and CDR2 FQGNSA. The CDR3 has 17 amino acids. V shed 5 bases, J shed 1 base, and the junction held 8 bases outside the gene matches. The CDR3 sequence is CASSTPSGRLRTDTQYF. CDR3 nucleotide sequence: TGTGCCAGCAGCACGCCTAGCGGGAGGTTGCGCACAGATACGCAGTATTTT.

Only a few counts were recorded for this clonotype. The CDR3 nucleotides are TGCGCCAGCCCCCCTGGGGACAGGAGACGGTCCTACGATGAAGCTTTCTTT. Protein product: CASPPGDRRRSYDEAFF. The V call is TRBV5-1, the J call TRBJ1-1; 8 bases match TRBD1. Germline assignment: CDR1 SGHRS and CDR2 YFSETQ. Unmatched junction bases numbered 21, after V lost 7 bases and J lost 7 bases. This CDR3 is built from 17 residues.

This chain joins TRBV7-2 and TRBJ2-3; D assignment may be TRBD1 or TRBD2 (6 bases each). Germline loops: CDR1 SGHTA, CDR2 FQGNSA. Trimming stripped 5 bases from V and 6 bases from J, with 15 bases between. The CDR3 runs to 14 residues. The CDR3 region has the DNA TGTGCCAGCAGCGCCAATCGGGGGCGTGATACGCAGTATTTT. Translated: CASSANRGRDTQYF.

The J gene is TRBJ1-2, the V gene TRBV20-1; 7 nucleotides line up with TRBD1. The CDR3 runs to 12 residues. With 3 bases clipped from V and 6 bases from J, the junction kept 4 bases outside the gene matches. CDR1 and CDR2 from the germline V gene are DFQATT and SNEGSKA (reference sequence). The CDR3 DNA reads as TGCAGTGCTAGTCAAGGGGGCCATGGCTACACCTTC. Translating gives CSASQGGHGYTF.

V gene TRBV2 combines with J gene TRBJ2-5; TRBD2 aligns across 9 bases. The CDR3 consists of 16 residues. After removal of 2 bases from V and 5 bases from J, the junction contained 9 bases not matched to a gene. Germline assignment: CDR1 SNHLY and CDR2 FYNNEI. DNA for the CDR3: TGTGCCAGCAGTGAACTGCCTAGCGGGGTCTCGGAGACCCAGTACTTC. Encoded protein: CASSELPSGVSETQYF.

V is TRBV20-1 and J is TRBJ2-7; unclear D gene. V lost 2 bases to trimming and J lost 2 bases, with 10 bases between them. The CDR3 is 13 residues long. Germline V gene data show CDR1 as DFQATT and CDR2 as SNEGSKA (reference sequence). CDR3 residues: CSARHDTPYEQYF. The CDR3 DNA is TGCAGTGCTAGACACGACACCCCCTACGAGCAGTACTTC.

The chain has TRBV20-1 and TRBJ1-1; D gene uncertain. Germline V gene lookup returns CDR1 DFQATT and CDR2 SNEGSKA (reference sequence). This CDR3 spans 15 amino acids. V was pared by 2 bases and J by 0 bases, with 13 bases between. The CDR3 sequence: CSARIWSQVNTEAFF. For the CDR3, the DNA is TGCAGTGCTAGAATTTGGTCGCAGGTGAACACTGAAGCTTTCTTT.

This clonotype occurred a few times. The J gene is TRBJ2-1, the V gene TRBV2; 7 nucleotides align to TRBD1. The germline V gene has CDR1 SNHLY and CDR2 FYNNEI. V was clipped by 4 bases and J by 5 bases; unmatched bases: 2. This CDR3 spans 13 amino acids. CDR3 protein: CASSGTGDNEQFF. Written as DNA, the CDR3 is TGTGCCAGCAGTGGAACAGGGGACAATGAGCAGTTCTTC.

The sample holds many counts of this clonotype. The chain has TRBV29-1 and TRBJ2-1; 9 bases fit TRBD1. Germline V lookup: CDR1 SQVTM, CDR2 ANQGSEA. The CDR3 covers 13 residues. Trimming at V came to 7 bases and at J to 4 bases, leaving 5 bases not matched to a gene. In DNA form, the CDR3 reads TGCAGCGGGGACAGGGCTGGGTACAATGAGCAGTTCTTC. Translated, it gives CSGDRAGYNEQFF.

This clonotype was counted between two and nine times. This chain links TRBV6-6 with TRBJ2-3, with 7 bases aligning to TRBD2. J gave up 4 bases and V 5 bases, and 9 bases lay outside the gene matches. Germline loops: CDR1 MNHNY, CDR2 SVGAGI (reference sequence). This CDR3 is 15 amino acids long. CDR3 in DNA: TGTGCCAGCAGTAATAGGGCGGGAGTGGCAGATACGCAGTATTTT. Translated: CASSNRAGVADTQYF.

There are many counts of this clonotype. The chain links TRBV12-3 or TRBV12-4 to TRBJ1-5; the D is unclear. Deletions cut 6 bases from V and 4 bases from J, with 13 bases between. The CDR3 has 14 amino acids. This chain's CDR3 is CASSPRRGNQPQHF. CDR3 bases: TGTGCCAGCAGCCCTAGAAGAGGAAATCAGCCCCAGCATTTT.

This clonotype was seen many times. The chain carries TRBV7-2 and TRBJ1-6; TRBD1 is a possible D gene (5 bases). The CDR3 is 14 residues long. Trimming took off 0 bases at V and 9 bases at J, with 9 bases between the two ends. In germline, CDR1 is SGHTA, CDR2 FQGNSA. The CDR3 DNA reads as TGTGCCAGCAGCTTAGCGACAAGGGGTTCACCCCTCCACTTT. Its translation: CASSLATRGSPLHF.

The rearrangement links TRBV6-1 to TRBJ2-3; TRBD1 matches at 7 bases. With 6 bases clipped from V and 5 bases from J, the junction kept 8 bases outside the gene matches. The length of the CDR3 is 14 residues. Germline V gene lookup returns CDR1 MNHNS and CDR2 SASEGT. The CDR3 bases are TGTGCCAGCAGAGGGGGCGGAGGTAGAGATACGCAGTATTTT. This encodes CASRGGGGRDTQYF.

This clonotype turned up a few times. V usage is TRBV28 and J usage is TRBJ2-7, with D perhaps TRBD2 (5 bases). The CDR3 is made up of 14 amino acids. Trimming stripped 6 bases from V and 6 bases from J, with 18 bases between. Germline values: CDR1 MDHEN, CDR2 SYDVKM. The CDR3 sequence is CASRTSRSRGEQYF. For the CDR3, the DNA is TGTGCCAGCAGAACGTCACGCTCACGGGGCGAGCAGTACTTC.

This clonotype was observed at least ten times. The chain uses TRBV7-2 and TRBJ2-1; TRBD2 aligns across 10 bases. Germline V gene lookup returns CDR1 SGHTA and CDR2 FQGNSA. V was clipped by 5 bases and J by 4 bases; unmatched bases: 11. The length of the CDR3 is 17 residues. The CDR3 DNA sequence: TGTGCCAGCAGCCCCCACCTCCTAGCGGGGGAATACAATGAGCAGTTCTTC. It specifies CASSPHLLAGEYNEQFF.

The chain links TRBV7-2 to TRBJ1-5; TRBD1 is a possible D gene (6 bases). The CDR3 loop spans 15 amino acids. Germline assignment: CDR1 SGHTA and CDR2 FQGNSA. Trimming cost V 5 bases and J 3 bases, with 14 bases left between them. The DNA of the CDR3 is TGTGCCAGCAGCCCCTTCGGGGGCGACAATCAGCCCCAGCATTTT. Translated, it gives CASSPFGGDNQPQHF.

This clonotype was detected a few times. The chain carries TRBV7-2 and TRBJ2-7; 9 bases line up with TRBD1. CDR1 and CDR2 (germline): SGHTA, FQGNSA. CDR3 length: 14 residues. V gave up 5 bases and J gave up 5 bases; unmatched junction bases: 7. The CDR3 DNA sequence: TGTGCCAGCAGCACCCGGGACAGGGTCCACGAGCAGTACTTC. Protein product: CASSTRDRVHEQYF.

J is TRBJ1-6 and V is TRBV12-3 or TRBV12-4; the match to TRBD1 covers 8 bases. This CDR3 spans 13 amino acids. The V segment lost 8 bases and the J segment 14 bases; nucleotides outside the gene matches: 11. CDR3 sequence reads: CASSQGAGKALHF. The DNA of the CDR3 is TGTGCCAGCTCGCAGGGGGCCGGTAAAGCCCTCCACTTT.

This clonotype was recorded many times. The V call is TRBV7-2, the J call TRBJ2-7, with 8 bases aligning to TRBD2. This CDR3 region has 16 residues. Germline V gives CDR1 SGHTA, CDR2 FQGNSA. V was clipped by 5 bases and J by 3 bases; unmatched bases: 12. DNA of the CDR3: TGTGCCAGCAGCCGACCTCGGGGGGGCCCAGGCTACGAGCAGTACTTC. This encodes CASSRPRGGPGYEQYF.